This TCR beta chain was recovered during a study of cytomegalovirus exposure and HLA in healthy donors. General observations from the study: Investigators reported about 160 TCR beta chains as tied to cytomegalovirus.

About this clone: Antigen specificity is unknown.

CDR1 and CDR2 (germline): LGHNA, YSLEER. V shed 1 base and J 4 bases; nucleotides not matched to a gene: 5. This CDR3 is 16 amino acids long. Primers: 60 Vbeta forward and 13 Jbeta reverse. Assay used: immunoSEQ multiplex PCR; TCRdb lists only in-frame clones, some missing. This table has about 180,000 clones, roughly 75% appearing once. The sequence came from a man aged 35 to 55 in good health and CMV-seronegative. V is TRBV4-3 and J is TRBJ1-3; TRBD1 matches 9 bases. Material for sequencing was PBMCs. CDR3 nucleotide sequence: TGCGCCAGCAGCCAAGCACCGGGACAGGGAGGAAACACCATATATTTT. Translation gives CASSQAPGQGGNTIYF.